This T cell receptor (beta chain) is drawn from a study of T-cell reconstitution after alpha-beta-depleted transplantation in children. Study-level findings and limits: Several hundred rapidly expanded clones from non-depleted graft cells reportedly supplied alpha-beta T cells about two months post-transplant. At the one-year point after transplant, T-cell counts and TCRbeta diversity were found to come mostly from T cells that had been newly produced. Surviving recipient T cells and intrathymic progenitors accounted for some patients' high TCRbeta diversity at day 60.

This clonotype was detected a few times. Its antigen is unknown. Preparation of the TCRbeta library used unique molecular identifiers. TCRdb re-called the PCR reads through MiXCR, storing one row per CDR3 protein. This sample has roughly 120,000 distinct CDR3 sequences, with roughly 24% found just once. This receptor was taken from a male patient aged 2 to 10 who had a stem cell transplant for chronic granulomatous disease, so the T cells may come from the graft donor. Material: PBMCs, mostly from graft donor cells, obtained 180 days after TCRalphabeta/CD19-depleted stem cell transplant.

The CDR3 DNA is TGTGCCAGCAGCCCGACAGGCAGTGGTGTATTCTATGAGCAGTTCTTC. Protein product: CASSPTGSGVFYEQFF. V is TRBV7-3 and J is TRBJ2-1; perhaps TRBD1 as D (6 bases). This CDR3 comprises 16 residues. The V end lost 5 bases, the J end lost 8 bases, and 22 bases lay between the germline ends. CDR1 is SGHTA and CDR2 is FQGTGA in the germline V gene. The full variable domain, in which reference TRBV7-3 and TRBJ2-1 provide the parts outside the CDR3, is GAGVSQTPSNKVTEKGKYVELRCDPISGHTALYWYRQSLGQGPEFLIYFQGTGAADDSGLPNDRFFAVRPEGSVSTLKIQRTERGDSAVYLCASSPTGSGVFYEQFFGPGTRLTVL.